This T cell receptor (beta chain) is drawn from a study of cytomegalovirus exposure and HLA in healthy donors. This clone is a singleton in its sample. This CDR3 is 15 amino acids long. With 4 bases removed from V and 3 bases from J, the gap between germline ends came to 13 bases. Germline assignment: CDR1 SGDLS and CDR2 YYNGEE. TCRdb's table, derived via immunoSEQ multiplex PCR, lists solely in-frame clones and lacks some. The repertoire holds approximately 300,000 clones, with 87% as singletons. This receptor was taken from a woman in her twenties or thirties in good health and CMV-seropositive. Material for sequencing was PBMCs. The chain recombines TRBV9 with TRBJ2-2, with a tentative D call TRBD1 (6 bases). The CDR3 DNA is TGTGCCAGCAGCCCGTCGACAGGCTACACCGGGGAGCTGTTTTTT. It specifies CASSPSTGYTGELFF.